The TCR beta chain described here comes from a study of Ad26.COV2.S vaccination and SARS-CoV-2 variants. Profiling relied on immunoSEQ multiplex PCR, and the TCRdb table lists in-frame clones only, not all of them. The data show roughly 300,000 clones, 75% to 90% seen once. As to treatment: around 19 received Ad26.COV2.S at low or high dose, single or two shots; about 5 received placebo; per-sample allocation not given. Repertoires come from day 63 after the first vaccine or placebo injection. This clone was seen more than once but under ten times. The same CDR3 is also encoded by other DNA sequences in this sample. CDR3 size: 15 residues. V was shortened by 1 base and J by 0 bases, with 6 bases between the two germline ends. CDR1 SNHLY and CDR2 FYNNEI come from the germline V gene.

Here the sequenced sample was peripheral blood, taken in a trial of Ad26.COV2.S vaccine versus placebo. This chain links TRBV2 with TRBJ2-2; D gene ambiguous. This TCR was recovered from a person between 18 and 65 years old who received the Ad26.COV2.S COVID-19 vaccine or a placebo. The CDR3 reads CASSEEQANTGELFF. DNA of the CDR3: TGTGCCAGCAGTGAAGAGCAGGCGAACACCGGGGAGCTGTTTTTT.